This entry features one TCR beta chain sequence. These data belong to a study of T cell changes during pregnancy in multiple sclerosis. This table comes from immunoSEQ multiplex PCR, and its TCRdb copy is limited to in-frame clones, with some not included. In the table there are 70,000 to 100,000 clones, 85% to 95% of which are singletons. The germline gives CDR1 LGHNA, CDR2 YNFKEQ. The J segment lost 1 base and the V segment lost 4 bases, leaving 10 bases of the junction unmatched. The CDR3 runs 19 residues. This sequence originates from a female donor in good health, enrolled as a control in a pregnancy study. The gene calls are TRBV4-2 and TRBJ2-6; 10 nucleotides line up with TRBD2. The specimen was peripheral blood, collected in the third trimester of pregnancy. The CDR3 coding sequence is TGTGCCAGCAGCCCGAACCAAGCGGGAGGGCTTTCTGGGGCCAACGTCCTGACTTTC. The encoded protein is CASSPNQAGGLSGANVLTF.